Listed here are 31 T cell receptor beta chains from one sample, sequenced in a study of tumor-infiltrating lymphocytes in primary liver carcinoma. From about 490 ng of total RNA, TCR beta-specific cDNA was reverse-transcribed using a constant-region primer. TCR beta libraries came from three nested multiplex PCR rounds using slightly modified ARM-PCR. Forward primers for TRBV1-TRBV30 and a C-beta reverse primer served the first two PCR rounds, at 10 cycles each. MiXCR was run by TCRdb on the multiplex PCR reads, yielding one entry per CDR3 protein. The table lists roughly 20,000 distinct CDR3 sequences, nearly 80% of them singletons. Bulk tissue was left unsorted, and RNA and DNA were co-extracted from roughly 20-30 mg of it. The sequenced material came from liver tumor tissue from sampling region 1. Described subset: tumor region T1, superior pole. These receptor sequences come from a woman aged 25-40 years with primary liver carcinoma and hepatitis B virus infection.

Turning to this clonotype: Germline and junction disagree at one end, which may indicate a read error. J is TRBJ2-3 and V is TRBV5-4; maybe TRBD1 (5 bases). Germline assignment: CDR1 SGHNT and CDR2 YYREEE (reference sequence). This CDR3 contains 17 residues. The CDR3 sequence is CASRLDGHPPPTDMQYF. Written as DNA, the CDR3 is TGTGCCAGCAGGCTAGACGGACACCCTCCACCCACAGATATGCAGTATTTT.

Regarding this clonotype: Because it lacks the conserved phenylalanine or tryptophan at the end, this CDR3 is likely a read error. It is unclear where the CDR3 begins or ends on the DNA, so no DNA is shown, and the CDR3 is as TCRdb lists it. This chain's CDR3 is CSISESATRQETQYL. V usage is TRBV10-3 and J usage is TRBJ2-5. CDR1 and CDR2 from the germline V gene are ENHRY and SYGVKD. The length of the CDR3 is 15 amino acids, counting both ends.

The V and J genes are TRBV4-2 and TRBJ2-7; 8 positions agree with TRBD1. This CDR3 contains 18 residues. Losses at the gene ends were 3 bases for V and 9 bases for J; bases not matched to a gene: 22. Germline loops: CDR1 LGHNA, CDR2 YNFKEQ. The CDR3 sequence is CASSHEHLGQGGPRAQYF. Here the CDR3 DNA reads TGTGCCAGCAGCCATGAACACCTAGGACAGGGAGGACCGCGCGCGCAGTACTTC.

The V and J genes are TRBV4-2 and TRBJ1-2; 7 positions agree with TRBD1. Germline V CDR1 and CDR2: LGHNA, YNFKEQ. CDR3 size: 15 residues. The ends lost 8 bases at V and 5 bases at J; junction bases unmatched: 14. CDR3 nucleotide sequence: TGTGCCAGCCGCTGTGGCAAGCAGGGGGGTTATGGCTACACCTTC. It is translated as CASRCGKQGGYGYTF.

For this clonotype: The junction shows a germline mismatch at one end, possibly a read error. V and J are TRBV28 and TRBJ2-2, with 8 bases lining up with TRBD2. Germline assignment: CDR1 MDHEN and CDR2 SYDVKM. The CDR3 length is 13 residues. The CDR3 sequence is CASSLSGSGVPFF. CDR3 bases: TGTGCCAGTAGTTTGAGCGGGAGCGGGGTGCCGTTTTTT. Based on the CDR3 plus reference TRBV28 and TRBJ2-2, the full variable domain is DVKVTQSSRYLVKRTGEKVFLECVQDMDHENMFWYRQDPGLGLRLIYFSYDVKMKEKGDIPEGYSVSREKKERFSLILESASTNQTSMYLCASSLSGSGVPFFGEGSRLTVL.

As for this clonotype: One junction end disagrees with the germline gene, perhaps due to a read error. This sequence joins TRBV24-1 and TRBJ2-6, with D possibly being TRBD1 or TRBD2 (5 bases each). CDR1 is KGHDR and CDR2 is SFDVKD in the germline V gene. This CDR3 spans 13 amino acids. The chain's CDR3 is CATRWDGANVLTF. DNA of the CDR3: TGTGCCACCAGATGGGACGGGGCCAACGTCTTGACTTTC.

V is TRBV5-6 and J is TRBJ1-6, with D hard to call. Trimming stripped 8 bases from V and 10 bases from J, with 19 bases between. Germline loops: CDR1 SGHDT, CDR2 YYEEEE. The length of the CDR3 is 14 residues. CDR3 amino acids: CASTLVALGSPLHF. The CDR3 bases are TGTGCCAGTACCCTGGTAGCACTGGGATCACCCCTCCACTTT.

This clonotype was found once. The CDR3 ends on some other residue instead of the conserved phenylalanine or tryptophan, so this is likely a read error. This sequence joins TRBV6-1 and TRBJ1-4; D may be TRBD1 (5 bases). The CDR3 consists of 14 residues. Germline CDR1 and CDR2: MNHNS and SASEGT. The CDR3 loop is CASRDQGGREKLFC. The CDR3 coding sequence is TGCGCCAGCAGGGACCAGGGTGGTCGTGAAAAACTGTTTTGT.

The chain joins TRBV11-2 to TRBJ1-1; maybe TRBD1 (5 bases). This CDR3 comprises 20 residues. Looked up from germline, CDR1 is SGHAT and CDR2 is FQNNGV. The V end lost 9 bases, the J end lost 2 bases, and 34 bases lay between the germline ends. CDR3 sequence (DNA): TGTGCCAGTAGCGCTCGGGATACGGGACGCAAGAGGTGGAGTAACACTGAAGCTTTCTTT. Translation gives CASSARDTGRKRWSNTEAFF.

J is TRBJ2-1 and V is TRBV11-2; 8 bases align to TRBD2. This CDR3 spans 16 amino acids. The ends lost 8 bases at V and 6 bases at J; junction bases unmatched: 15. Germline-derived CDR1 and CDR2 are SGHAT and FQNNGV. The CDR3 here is CASSFGSGSVGNEQFF. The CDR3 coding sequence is TGTGCCAGCTCGTTTGGGAGCGGGAGTGTGGGCAATGAGCAGTTCTTC.

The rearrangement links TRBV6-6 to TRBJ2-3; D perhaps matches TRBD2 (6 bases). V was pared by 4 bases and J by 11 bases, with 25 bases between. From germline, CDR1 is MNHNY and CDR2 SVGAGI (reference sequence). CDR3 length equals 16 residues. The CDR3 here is CASSSTLDGEAIGQYF. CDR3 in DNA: TGTGCCAGCAGTTCCACCTTAGACGGGGAGGCGATAGGGCAGTATTTT.

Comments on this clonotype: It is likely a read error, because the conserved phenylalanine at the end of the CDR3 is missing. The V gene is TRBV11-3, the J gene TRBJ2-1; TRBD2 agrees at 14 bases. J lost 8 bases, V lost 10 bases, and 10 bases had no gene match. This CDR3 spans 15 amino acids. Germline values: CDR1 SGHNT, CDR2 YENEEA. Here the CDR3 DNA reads TGTGCCAATAGCCGACTAGCGGGGGGGGGATATGAGCAGTTCATC. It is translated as CANSRLAGGGYEQFI.

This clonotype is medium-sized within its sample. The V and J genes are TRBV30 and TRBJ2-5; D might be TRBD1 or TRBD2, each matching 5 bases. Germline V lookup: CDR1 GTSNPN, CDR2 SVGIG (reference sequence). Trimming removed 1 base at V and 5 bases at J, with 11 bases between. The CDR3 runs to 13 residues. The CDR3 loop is CAWSGGYGETQYF. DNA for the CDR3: TGTGCCTGGAGTGGGGGGTATGGGGAGACCCAGTACTTC.

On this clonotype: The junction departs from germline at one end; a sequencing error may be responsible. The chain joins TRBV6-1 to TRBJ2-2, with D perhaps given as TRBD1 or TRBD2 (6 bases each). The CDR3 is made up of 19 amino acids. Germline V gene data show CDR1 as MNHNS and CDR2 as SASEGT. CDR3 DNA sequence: TGTGACAGCAGTGAAACCCTTCCCGGGGGCGCCTCGAACACCGGGGTGCTGTTTTTT. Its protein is CDSSETLPGGASNTGVLFF.

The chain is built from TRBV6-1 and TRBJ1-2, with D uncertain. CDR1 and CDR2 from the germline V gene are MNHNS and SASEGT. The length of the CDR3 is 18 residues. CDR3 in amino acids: CAGSERFLILRSNYGYTF. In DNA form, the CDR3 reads TGTGCGGGCAGCGAACGGTTCCTGATCCTTAGATCTAACTATGGCTACACCTTC.

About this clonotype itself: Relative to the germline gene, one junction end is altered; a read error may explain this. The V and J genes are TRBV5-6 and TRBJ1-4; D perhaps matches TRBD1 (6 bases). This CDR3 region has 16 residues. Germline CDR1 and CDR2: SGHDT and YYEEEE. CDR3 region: CTSSLEGDGGHRKLFF. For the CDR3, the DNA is TGTACCAGCAGTTTGGAAGGGGACGGGGGCCATCGCAAACTGTTTTTC.

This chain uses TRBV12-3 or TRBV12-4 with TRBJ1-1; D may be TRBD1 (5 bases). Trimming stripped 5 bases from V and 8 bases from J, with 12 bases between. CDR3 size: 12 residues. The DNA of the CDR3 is TGTGCCAGCAGTACGTCCGGGGCGGAAGCTTTCTTT. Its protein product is CASSTSGAEAFF.

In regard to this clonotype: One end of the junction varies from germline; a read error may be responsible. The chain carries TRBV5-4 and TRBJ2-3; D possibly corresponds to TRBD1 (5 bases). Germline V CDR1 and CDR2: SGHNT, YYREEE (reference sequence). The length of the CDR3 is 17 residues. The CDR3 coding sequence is TGTGCCAGCTGCGTTGACGGACACCCTCCACCCACAGATACACAGTATTTT. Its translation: CASCVDGHPPPTDTQYF.

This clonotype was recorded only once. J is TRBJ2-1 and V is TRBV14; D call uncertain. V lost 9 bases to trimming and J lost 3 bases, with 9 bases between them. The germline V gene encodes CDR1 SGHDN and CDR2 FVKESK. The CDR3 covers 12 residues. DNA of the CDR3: TGTGCCAGTATCCGGTTCTACAATGAGCAGTTCTTC. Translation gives CASIRFYNEQFF.

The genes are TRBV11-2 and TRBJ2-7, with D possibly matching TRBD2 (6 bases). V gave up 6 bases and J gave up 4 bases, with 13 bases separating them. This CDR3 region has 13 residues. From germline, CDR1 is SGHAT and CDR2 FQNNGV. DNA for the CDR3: TGTGCCAGCAGTATTGCGGGGAATTACGAGCAGTACTTC. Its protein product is CASSIAGNYEQYF.

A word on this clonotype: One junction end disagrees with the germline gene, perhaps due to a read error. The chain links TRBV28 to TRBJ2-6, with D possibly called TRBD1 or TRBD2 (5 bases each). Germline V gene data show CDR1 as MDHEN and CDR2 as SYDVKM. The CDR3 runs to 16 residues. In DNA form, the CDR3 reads TGTGCCAGCAGAGAGTTGGGGACCCCGTGGGCCGACGTCCTGACTTTC. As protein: CASRELGTPWADVLTF.

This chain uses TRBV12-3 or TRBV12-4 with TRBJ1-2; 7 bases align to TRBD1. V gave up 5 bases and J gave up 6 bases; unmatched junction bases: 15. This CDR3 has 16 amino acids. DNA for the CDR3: TGTGCCAGCAGTCCTAGCGTTAAGGGGGCGACTGATGGCTACACCTTC. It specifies CASSPSVKGATDGYTF.

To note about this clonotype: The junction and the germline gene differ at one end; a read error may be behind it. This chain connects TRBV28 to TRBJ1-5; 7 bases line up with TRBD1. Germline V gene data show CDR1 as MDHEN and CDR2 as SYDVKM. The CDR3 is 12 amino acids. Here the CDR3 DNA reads TGTGCCAGCGGGCCAGGGGGACGGCCCCTGTATTTT. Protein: CASGPGGRPLYF.

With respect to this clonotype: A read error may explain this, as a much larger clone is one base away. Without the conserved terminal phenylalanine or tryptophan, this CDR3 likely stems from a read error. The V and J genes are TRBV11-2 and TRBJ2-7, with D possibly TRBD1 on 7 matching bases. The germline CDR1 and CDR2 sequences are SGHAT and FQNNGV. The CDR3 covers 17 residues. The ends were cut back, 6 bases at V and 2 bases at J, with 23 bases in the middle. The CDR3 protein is CASSIAGGGSWAYEQYL. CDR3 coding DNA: TGTGCCAGCAGTATCGCAGGAGGGGGCTCTTGGGCCTACGAGCAGTACCTC.

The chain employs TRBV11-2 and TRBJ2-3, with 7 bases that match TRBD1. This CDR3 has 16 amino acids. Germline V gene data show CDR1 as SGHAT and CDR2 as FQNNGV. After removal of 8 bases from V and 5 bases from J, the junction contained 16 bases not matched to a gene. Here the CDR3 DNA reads TGTGCCAGCGGCCGGACGAGACAGGGAAGGCGAGATACGCAGTATTTT. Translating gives CASGRTRQGRRDTQYF.

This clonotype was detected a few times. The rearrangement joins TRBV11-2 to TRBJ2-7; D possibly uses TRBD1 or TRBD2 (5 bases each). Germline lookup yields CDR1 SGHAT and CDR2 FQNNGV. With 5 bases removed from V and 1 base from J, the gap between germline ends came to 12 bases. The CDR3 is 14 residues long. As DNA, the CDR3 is TGTGCCAGCAGCCGGGACGGACCTTCCTACGAGCAGTACTTC. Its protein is CASSRDGPSYEQYF.

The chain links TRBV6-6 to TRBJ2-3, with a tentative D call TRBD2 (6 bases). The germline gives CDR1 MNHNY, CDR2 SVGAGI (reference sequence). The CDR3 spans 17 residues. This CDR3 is CASCSILDRGGQIAQYF. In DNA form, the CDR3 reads TGTGCTAGCTGTTCCATCTTAGACCGGGGAGGCCAGATAGCGCAGTATTTT.

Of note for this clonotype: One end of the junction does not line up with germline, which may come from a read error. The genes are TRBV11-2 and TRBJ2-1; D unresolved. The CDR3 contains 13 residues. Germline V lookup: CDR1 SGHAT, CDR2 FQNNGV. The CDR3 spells CATSSQPGHEQFF. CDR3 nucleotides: TGTGCCACCAGCTCCCAACCCGGACATGAGCAGTTCTTC.

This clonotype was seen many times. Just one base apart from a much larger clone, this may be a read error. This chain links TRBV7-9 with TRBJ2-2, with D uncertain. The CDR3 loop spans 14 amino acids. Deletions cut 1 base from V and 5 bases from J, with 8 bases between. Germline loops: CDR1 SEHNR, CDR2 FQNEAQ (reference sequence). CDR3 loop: CASSLVSWTGELFF. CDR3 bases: TGTGCCAGCAGCTTAGTGTCATGGACCGGGGAGCTGTTTTTT.

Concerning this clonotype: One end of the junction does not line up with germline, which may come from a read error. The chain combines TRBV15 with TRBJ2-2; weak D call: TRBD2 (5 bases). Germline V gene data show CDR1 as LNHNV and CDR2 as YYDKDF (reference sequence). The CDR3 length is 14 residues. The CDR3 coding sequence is TGTGCCACCAGCAGAGTCGTCTCGTCCGGGGAGTTGTTTTTT. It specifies CATSRVVSSGELFF.

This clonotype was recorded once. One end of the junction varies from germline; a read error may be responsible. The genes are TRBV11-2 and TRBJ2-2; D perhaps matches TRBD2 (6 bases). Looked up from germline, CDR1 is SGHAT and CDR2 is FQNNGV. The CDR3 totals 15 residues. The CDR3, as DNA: TGCACTAGCAGCTTAGATCGGACTGTAACCGGGGAGCTGTTTTTT. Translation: CTSSLDRTVTGELFF.